This T cell receptor (beta chain) was profiled in a study of cytomegalovirus exposure and HLA in healthy donors. Both 60 Vbeta primers and 13 Jbeta primers went into the PCR. Measured with immunoSEQ multiplex PCR; TCRdb has only the in-frame clones, and not every one. The table includes roughly 120,000 clones, 80% detected once. CDR1 is SNHLY, CDR2 FYNNEI, per germline. The CDR3 has 18 residues. Trimming at V came to 6 bases and at J to 0 bases, leaving 11 bases not matched to a gene. The chain combines TRBV2 with TRBJ2-7; 13 bases fit TRBD2. Specimen: PBMCs. This clonotype was sampled from a man aged 50 or older in good health and CMV-seronegative. CDR3 DNA sequence: TGTGCCAGCAGAGACTCCGGGACTAGCGGGGCAAGCTCCTACGAGCAGTACTTC. This codes for CASRDSGTSGASSYEQYF.